This paragraph reports one T cell receptor (beta chain). The antigen is unknown. Trimming removed 1 base from V and 1 base from J; junction bases left unmatched: 5. In germline, CDR1 is SGHTA, CDR2 FQGNSA. The CDR3 consists of 16 residues. This table comes from immunoSEQ multiplex PCR, and its TCRdb copy is limited to in-frame clones, with some not included. The sample lists over 130,000 clones, 92% occurring once. This sample is drawn from a study of T cell responses to AZD1222 COVID-19 vaccine. Overall study context: Timing groups of about 4 and about 12 weeks for second doses were pooled. General study results and limits: Donors were chiefly white British, with a greater number of females, and clonal diversity was perhaps underestimated. Repertoire collection took place solely once the T cell response had peaked. Spike-wide vaccine-associated CD4 TCRs dominated at 160-218 and 743-854.

The gene calls are TRBV7-2 and TRBJ2-7; 9 bases fit TRBD2. The clonotype comes from an adult in good health. Sequenced here: peripheral blood, sampled on day 0 of AZD1222 vaccination. This chain's CDR3 is CASSLVAGGPSYEQYF. CDR3 DNA sequence: TGTGCCAGCAGCTTAGTGGCGGGGGGGCCTTCCTACGAGCAGTACTTC.